This T cell receptor (beta chain) was obtained from a study of blood T cell repertoires in COVID-19. Study-level background: COVID-19 samples from acute and convalescent phases originated in the United States, Italy and Spain.

In germline, CDR1 is LNHDA, CDR2 SQIVND (reference sequence). The CDR3 spans 17 residues. Trimming left V 4 bases short and J 6 bases short, with 21 bases between. Seattle enrolled patients during active infection and tracked them longitudinally. The assay was immunoSEQ multiplex PCR, and TCRdb's table has in-frame clones only and misses some. The sample shows approximately 500,000 clones, roughly 89% of them seen only once. This clone has only a few counts. The receptor was derived from a woman in her 50s with COVID-19, enrolled during active disease. The sample was peripheral blood. V gene TRBV19 combines with J gene TRBJ2-2; D might be TRBD2 (7 bases). The CDR3 spells CASSTPRGGLLAGELFF. The DNA for the CDR3 is TGTGCCAGTAGTACCCCAAGGGGGGGGCTATTGGCCGGGGAGCTGTTTTTT.